The T cell receptor (beta chain) described here comes from a study of T cells in Graves' hyperthyroidism and ophthalmopathy. Study findings and constraints: Blood also contained most expanded thyroid clonotypes above 0.001. Ophthalmopathy was separated from stable hyperthyroidism by a 13 V-J model.

The sample holds a few counts of this clonotype. Its target is not known. Over 18 months, lack of ophthalmopathy progression marked Graves' hyperthyroidism as stable. It was uncontrolled infection, other autoimmune disease, pregnancy or lactation that excluded patients. The V gene end was trimmed by 8 bases and the J gene end by 5 bases; junction bases not matched to a gene: 4. The CDR3 covers 13 residues. From germline, CDR1 is GTSNPN and CDR2 SVGIG (reference sequence). RNA transcripts served as the template for amplifying TCR beta CDR3 regions. First-round RT-PCR with HTBI primers amplified the TCR CDR3 region. TCRdb fed the multiplex PCR reads into MiXCR, producing one record per CDR3 protein. The sample has about 740,000 distinct CDR3 sequences; around 13% are singletons.

The genes are TRBV30 and TRBJ2-3; TRBD2 agrees at 13 bases. Sample: blood. The sequence derives from a woman aged 18 to 35 with Graves' hyperthyroidism. CDR3 residues: CARTSGSEDTQYF. The CDR3 coding sequence is TGTGCCCGGACTAGCGGGAGTGAAGATACGCAGTATTTT.